The source of this T cell receptor beta chain is a study of CXCR3-negative and CXCR3-positive naive CD8 T cells. Carrying UMI labels, the TRB cDNA libraries were prepared through 5' RACE. Reprocessing the 5' RACE reads, TCRdb reports a single entry for every CDR3 protein and omits DNA. The specimen's table records some 110,000 distinct CDR3 sequences. This CDR3 comprises 15 residues. CDR1 and CDR2 from the germline V gene are MNHNY and SVGAGI (reference sequence). Remarks on this clonotype: The antigen remains unidentified.

Findings and caveats of the study: The study found more hydrophobic TRB CDR3s in CXCR3-positive naive cells than in CXCR3-negative naive cells. In both naive subsets diversity was comparably high, whereas memory CD8+ cells showed much lower diversity. Memory, not naive, CXCR3-negative and CXCR3-positive cells differed in TRBV-TRBJ usage. Naive subsets did not differ in surface CD5, and TRB CDR3 properties served to infer TCR strength.

Naive CD8+ T lymphocytes were specified as CD45RO-CCR7+CD27+CD95-. J is TRBJ2-1 and V is TRBV6-6; TCRdb's D call, TRBD1, is unchecked because there is no DNA. The receptor was isolated from a human donor in good health. Some clones in this sample may be carry-over from other donors' samples. Sequencing was done on a sample of naive CXCR3+ CD8+ T cells from blood. The subset was: CD45RO-CCR7+CD27+CD95- naive CD8+ T cells expressing CXCR3 (TNR3+). The CDR3 spells CASSYPGTGYNEQFF.